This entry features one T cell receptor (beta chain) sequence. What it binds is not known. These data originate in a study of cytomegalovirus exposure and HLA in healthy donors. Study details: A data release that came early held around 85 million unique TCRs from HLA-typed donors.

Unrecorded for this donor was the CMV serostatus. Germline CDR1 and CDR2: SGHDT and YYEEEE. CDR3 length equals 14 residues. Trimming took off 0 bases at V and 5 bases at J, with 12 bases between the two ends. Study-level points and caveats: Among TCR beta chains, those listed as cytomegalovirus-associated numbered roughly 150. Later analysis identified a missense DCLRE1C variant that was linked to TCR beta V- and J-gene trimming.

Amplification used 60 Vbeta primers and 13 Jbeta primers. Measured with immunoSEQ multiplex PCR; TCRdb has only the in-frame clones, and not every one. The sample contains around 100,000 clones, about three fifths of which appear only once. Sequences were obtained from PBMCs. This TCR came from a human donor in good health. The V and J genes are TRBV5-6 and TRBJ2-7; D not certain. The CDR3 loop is CASSLAARKDEQYF. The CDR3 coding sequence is TGTGCCAGCAGCTTGGCCGCTAGAAAGGACGAGCAGTACTTC.